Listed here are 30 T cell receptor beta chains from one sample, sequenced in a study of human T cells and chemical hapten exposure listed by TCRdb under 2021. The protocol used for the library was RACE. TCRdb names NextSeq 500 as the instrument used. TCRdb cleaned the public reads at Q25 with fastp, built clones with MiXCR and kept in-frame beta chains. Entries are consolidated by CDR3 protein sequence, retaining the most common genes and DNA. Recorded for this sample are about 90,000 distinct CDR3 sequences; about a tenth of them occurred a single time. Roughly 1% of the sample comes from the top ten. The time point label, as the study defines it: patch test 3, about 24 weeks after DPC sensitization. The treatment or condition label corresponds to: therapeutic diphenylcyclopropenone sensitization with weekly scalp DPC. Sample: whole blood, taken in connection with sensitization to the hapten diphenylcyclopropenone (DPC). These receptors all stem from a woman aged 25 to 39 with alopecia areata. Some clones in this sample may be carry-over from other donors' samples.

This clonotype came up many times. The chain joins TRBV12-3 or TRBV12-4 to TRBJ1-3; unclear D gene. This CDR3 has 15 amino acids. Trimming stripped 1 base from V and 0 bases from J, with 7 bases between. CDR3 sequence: CASSLDSLSGNTIYF. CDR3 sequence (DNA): TGTGCCAGCAGTTTAGACAGTCTCTCTGGAAACACCATATATTTT.

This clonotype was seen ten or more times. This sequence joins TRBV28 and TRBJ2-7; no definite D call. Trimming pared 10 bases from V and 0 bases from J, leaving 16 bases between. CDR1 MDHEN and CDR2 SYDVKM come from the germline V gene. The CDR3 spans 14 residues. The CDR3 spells CATALTLRSYEQYF. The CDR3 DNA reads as TGTGCCACCGCGTTGACACTCCGCTCCTACGAGCAGTACTTC.

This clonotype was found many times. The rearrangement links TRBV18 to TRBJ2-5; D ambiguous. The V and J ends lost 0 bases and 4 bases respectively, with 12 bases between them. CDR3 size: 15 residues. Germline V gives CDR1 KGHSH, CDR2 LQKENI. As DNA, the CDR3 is TGTGCCAGCTCACCACCGTCTTCCGGCGGAGAGACCCAGTACTTC. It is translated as CASSPPSSGGETQYF.

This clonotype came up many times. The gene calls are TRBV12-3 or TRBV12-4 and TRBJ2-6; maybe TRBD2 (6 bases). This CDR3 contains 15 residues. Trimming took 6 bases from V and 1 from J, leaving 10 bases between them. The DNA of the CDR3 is TGTGCCAGCAGCCTCGGGGGATCTGGGGCCAACGTCCTGACTTTC. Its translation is CASSLGGSGANVLTF.

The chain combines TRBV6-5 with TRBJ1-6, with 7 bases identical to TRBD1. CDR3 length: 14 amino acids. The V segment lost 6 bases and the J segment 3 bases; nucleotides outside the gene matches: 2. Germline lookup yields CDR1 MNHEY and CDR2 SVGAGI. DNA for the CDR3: TGTGCCAGCAGGCGGGACAGCTATAATTCACCCCTCCACTTT. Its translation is CASRRDSYNSPLHF.

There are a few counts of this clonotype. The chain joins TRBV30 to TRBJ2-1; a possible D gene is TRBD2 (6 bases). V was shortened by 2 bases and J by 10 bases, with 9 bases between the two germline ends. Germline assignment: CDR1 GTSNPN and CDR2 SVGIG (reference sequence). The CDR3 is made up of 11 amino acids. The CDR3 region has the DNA TGTGCCTGGAGTACTGGAGGGGAGCAGTTCTTC. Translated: CAWSTGGEQFF.

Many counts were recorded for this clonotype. CDR3 nucleotides: TGTGCCAGCAGTCCACCGGGACTAGGTACAATGAAGCAGTTCTTC. This sequence encodes CASSPPGLGTMKQFF. J is TRBJ2-1 and V is TRBV7-9; 8 nucleotides line up with TRBD2. V lost 6 bases to trimming and J lost 11 bases; unmatched junction nucleotides: 15. This CDR3 is built from 15 residues. Germline V gene data show CDR1 as SEHNR and CDR2 as FQNEAQ (reference sequence). Using reference TRBV7-9 and TRBJ2-1 for the parts outside the CDR3, the full variable domain is DTGVSQNPRHKITKRGQNVTFRCDPISEHNRLYWYRQTLGQGPEFLTYFQNEAQLEKSRLLSDRFSAERPKGSFSTLEIQRTEQGDSAMYLCASSPPGLGTMKQFFGPGTRLTVL.

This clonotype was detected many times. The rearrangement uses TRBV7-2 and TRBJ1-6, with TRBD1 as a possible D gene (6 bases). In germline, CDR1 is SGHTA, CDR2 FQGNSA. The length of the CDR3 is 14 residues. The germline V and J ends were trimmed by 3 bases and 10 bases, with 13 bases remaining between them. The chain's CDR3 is CASSLGAGSSPLHF. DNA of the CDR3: TGTGCCAGCAGCTTGGGGGCCGGCTCGTCACCCCTCCACTTT.

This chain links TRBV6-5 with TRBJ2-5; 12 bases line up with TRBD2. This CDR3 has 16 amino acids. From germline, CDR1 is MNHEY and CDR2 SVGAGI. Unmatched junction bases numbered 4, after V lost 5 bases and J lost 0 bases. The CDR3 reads CASSRRTSGDQETQYF. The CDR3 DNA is TGTGCCAGCAGTCGCCGGACTAGCGGGGACCAAGAGACCCAGTACTTC.

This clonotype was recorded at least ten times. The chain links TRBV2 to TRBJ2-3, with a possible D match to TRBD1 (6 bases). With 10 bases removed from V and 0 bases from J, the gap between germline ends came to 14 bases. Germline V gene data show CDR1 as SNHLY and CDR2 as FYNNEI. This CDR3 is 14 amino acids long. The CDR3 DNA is TGTGCCACTGGGGGCGGAACTAGCACAGATACGCAGTATTTT. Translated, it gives CATGGGTSTDTQYF.

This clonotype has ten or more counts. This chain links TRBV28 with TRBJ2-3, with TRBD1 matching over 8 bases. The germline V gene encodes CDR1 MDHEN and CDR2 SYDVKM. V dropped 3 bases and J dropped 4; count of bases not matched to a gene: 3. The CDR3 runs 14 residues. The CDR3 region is CASSFQGAPDTQYF. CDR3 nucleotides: TGTGCCAGCAGTTTCCAGGGGGCTCCAGATACGCAGTATTTT.

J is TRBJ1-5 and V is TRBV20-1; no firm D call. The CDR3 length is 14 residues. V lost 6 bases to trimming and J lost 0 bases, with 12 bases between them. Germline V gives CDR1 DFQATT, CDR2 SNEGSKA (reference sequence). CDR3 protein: CSANQIDSNQPQHF. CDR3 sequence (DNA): TGCAGTGCCAACCAGATCGATAGCAATCAGCCCCAGCATTTT.

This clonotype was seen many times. Here the CDR3 reads CSARDEKGWDTEAFF. The CDR3 DNA reads as TGCAGTGCTAGAGATGAGAAGGGTTGGGACACTGAAGCTTTCTTT. The chain links TRBV20-1 to TRBJ1-1; D is uncertain. There are 15 residues in the CDR3. The V gene's germline CDR1 is DFQATT and CDR2 SNEGSKA (reference sequence). V was pared by 0 bases and J by 3 bases, with 14 bases between.

CDR3 sequence: CASSAEGKTSYNEQFF. CDR3 bases: TGTGCCAGCAGTGCAGAGGGGAAAACCTCCTACAATGAGCAGTTCTTC. V and J are TRBV2 and TRBJ2-1; D assignment may be TRBD1 or TRBD2 (5 bases each). Germline V gene sequence: CDR1 SNHLY, CDR2 FYNNEI. There are 16 residues in the CDR3. The V end was cut by 4 bases, the J end by 0 bases, with 13 bases between.

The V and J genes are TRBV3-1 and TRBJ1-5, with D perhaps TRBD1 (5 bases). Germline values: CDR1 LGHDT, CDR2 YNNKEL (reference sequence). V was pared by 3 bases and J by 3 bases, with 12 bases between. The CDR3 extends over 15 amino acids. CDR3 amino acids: CASSQMGGVNQPQHF. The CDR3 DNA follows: TGTGCCAGCAGCCAGATGGGGGGAGTCAATCAGCCCCAGCATTTT.

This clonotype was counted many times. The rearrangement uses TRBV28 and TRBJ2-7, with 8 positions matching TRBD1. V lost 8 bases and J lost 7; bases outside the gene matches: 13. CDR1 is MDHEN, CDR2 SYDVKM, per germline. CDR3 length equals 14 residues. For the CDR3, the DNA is TGTGCCAGCGTTGTGATTGGACAGGGTAGGGAGCAGTACTTC. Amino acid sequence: CASVVIGQGREQYF.

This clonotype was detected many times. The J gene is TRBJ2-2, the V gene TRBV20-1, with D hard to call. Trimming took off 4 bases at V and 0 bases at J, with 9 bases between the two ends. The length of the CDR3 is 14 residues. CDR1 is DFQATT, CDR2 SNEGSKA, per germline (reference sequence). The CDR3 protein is CSAKGPPNTGELFF. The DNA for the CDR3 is TGCAGTGCTAAAGGGCCTCCGAACACCGGGGAGCTGTTTTTT.

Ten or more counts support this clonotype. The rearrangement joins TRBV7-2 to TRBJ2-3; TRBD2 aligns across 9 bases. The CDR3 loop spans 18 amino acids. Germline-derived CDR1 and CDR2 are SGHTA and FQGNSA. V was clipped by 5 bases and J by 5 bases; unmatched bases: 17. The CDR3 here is CASSLPGARGRALDTQYF. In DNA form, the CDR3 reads TGTGCCAGCAGCCTTCCAGGGGCTCGCGGGAGGGCCCTAGATACGCAGTATTTT.

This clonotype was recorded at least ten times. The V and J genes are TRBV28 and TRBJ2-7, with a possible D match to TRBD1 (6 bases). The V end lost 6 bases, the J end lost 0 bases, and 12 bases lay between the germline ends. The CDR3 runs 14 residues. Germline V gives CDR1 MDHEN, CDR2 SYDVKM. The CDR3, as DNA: TGTGCCAGCAGCTTTTTACAGGGCTCCTACGAGCAGTACTTC. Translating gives CASSFLQGSYEQYF.

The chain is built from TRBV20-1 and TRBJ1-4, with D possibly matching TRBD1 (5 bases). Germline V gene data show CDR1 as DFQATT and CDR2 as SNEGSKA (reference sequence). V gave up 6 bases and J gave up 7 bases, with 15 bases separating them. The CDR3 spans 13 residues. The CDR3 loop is CSAPGPTGEKLFF. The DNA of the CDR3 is TGCAGTGCCCCGGGGCCCACGGGTGAAAAACTGTTTTTT.

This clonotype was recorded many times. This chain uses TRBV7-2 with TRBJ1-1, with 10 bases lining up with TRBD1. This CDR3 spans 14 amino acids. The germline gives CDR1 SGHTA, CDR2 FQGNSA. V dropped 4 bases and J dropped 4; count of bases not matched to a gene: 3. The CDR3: CASSSRTGGTEAFF. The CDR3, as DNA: TGTGCCAGCAGCTCGCGGACAGGGGGCACTGAAGCTTTCTTT.

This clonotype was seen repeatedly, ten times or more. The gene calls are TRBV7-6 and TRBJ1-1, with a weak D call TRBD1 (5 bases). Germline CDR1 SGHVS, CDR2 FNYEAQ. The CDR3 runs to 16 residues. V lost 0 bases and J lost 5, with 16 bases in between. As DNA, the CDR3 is TGTGCCAGCAGCTTAGCGACATATAGGGGAAGAACTGAAGCTTTCTTT. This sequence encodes CASSLATYRGRTEAFF.

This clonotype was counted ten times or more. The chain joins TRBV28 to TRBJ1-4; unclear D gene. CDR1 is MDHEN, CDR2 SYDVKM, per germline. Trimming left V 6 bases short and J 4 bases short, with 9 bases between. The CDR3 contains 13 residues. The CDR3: CASRPEFNEKLFF. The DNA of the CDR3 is TGTGCCAGCAGACCAGAGTTTAATGAAAAACTGTTTTTT.

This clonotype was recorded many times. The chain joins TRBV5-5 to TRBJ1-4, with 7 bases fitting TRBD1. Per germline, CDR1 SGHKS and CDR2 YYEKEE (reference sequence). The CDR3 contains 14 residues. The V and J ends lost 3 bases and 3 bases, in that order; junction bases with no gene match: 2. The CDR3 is CASSSGTANEKLFF. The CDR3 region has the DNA TGTGCCAGCAGCTCCGGGACAGCTAATGAAAAACTGTTTTTT.

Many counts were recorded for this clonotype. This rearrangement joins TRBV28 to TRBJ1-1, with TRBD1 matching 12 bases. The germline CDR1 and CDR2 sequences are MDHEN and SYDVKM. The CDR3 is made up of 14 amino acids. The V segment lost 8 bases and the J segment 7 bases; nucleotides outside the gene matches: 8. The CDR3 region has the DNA TGTGCCAGCTATACAGGGACAGGGGGCTTTGAAGCTTTCTTT. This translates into CASYTGTGGFEAFF.

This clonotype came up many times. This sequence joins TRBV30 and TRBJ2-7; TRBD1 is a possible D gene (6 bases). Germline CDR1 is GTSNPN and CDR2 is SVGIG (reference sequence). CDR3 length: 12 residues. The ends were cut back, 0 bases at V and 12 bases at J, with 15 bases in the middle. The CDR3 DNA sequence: TGTGCCTGGAGTGTACGACAGGCTATCATGTACTTC. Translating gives CAWSVRQAIMYF.

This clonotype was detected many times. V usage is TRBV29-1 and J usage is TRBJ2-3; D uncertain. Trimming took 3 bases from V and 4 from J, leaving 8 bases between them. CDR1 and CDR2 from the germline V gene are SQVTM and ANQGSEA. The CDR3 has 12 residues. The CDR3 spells CSVDPQPDTQYF. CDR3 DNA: TGCAGCGTTGACCCTCAGCCAGATACGCAGTATTTT.

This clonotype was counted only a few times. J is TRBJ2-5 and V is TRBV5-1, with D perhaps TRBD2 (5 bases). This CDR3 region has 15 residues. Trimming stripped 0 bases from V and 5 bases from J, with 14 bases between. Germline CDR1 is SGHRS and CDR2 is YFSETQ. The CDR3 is CASSLESGSRETQYF. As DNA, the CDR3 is TGCGCCAGCAGCTTGGAAAGCGGTTCCCGGGAGACCCAGTACTTC.

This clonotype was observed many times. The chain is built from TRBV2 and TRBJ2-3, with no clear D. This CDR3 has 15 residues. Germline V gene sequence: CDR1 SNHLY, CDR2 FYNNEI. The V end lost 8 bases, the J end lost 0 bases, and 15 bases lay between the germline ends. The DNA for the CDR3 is TGTGCCAGCCTTACGGGCCGGCTTAGCACAGATACGCAGTATTTT. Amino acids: CASLTGRLSTDTQYF.

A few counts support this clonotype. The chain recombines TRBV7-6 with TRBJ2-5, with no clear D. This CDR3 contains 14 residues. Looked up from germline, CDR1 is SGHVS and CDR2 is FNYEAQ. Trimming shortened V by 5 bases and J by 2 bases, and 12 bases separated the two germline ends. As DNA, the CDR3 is TGTGCCAGCAGCAAAGGGTCTACTCAAGAGACCCAGTACTTC. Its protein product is CASSKGSTQETQYF.